Listed below are T cell receptor beta chains from one sample, sequenced in a study of technical replicates of blood from a few donors. Libraries were prepared by immunoSEQ multiplex PCR; TCRdb keeps only in-frame clonotypes and omits some of them. The table lists 87,000 or so clones, about 90% of them singletons, with roughly 0.27% in the top ten. Sequencing was performed on T cells isolated from PBMCs. Receptors were obtained from a human donor in good health. Each CDR3 is given with its conserved first and last residue. D genes are given only for firm matches. The size field is filled for only some rows; it gives once, few, many or a size class.

J,D,V,size,DNA,CDR3
TRBJ1-5,.,TRBV27,.,TGTGCCAGCAGCCCCTCAGGGGAGCGTTGGCAGCCCCAGCATTTT,CASSPSGERWQPQHF
TRBJ2-1,TRBD2,TRBV29-1,.,TGCAGCGTCCCAGGACTAGCGGGGGGTCCCAGCTCCTACAATGAGCAGTTCTTC,CSVPGLAGGPSSYNEQFF
TRBJ2-7,.,TRBV28,.,TGTGCCAGCAGTTCCCCCCGGGTGCAGTACTTC,CASSSPRVQYF
TRBJ1-1,.,TRBV4-2,.,TGTGCCAGCAGCCAAGGTACGGGCACTGAAGCTTTCTTT,CASSQGTGTEAFF
TRBJ1-5,.,TRBV29-1,few,TGCAGCGTTGGAGGGGGTAGCAATCAGCCCCAGCATTTT,CSVGGGSNQPQHF
TRBJ1-3,.,TRBV28,.,TGTGCCAGCCGTCTACGAAACACCATATATTTT,CASRLRNTIYF
TRBJ2-2,.,TRBV7-2,.,TGTGCCAGCAGGCGTAGCGGATCGAACACCGGGGAGCTGTTTTTT,CASRRSGSNTGELFF
TRBJ1-1,.,TRBV7-2,.,TGTGCCAGCAGCTTGCCGTGGCCACCTAACACTGAAGCTTTCTTT,CASSLPWPPNTEAFF
TRBJ1-1,TRBD1,TRBV29-1,.,TGCAGCTATACAGGGGGCCTGAACACTGAAGCTTTCTTT,CSYTGGLNTEAFF
TRBJ2-7,.,TRBV5-4,.,TGTGCCAGCAGCTCTACCGGGAGTGTCGACGAGCAGTACTTC,CASSSTGSVDEQYF
TRBJ2-2,TRBD2,TRBV18,.,TGTGCCAGCTCACCCGGCGGCCTAGCGGGAGTGTTCACCGGGGAGCTGTTTTTT,CASSPGGLAGVFTGELFF
TRBJ2-7,.,TRBV13,few,TGTGCCAGCAGAGGGGGAGCGGCCTACGAGCAGTACTTC,CASRGGAAYEQYF
TRBJ2-7,.,TRBV20-1,.,TGCAGTGCTAGAGAGCGGTACGAGCAGTACTTC,CSARERYEQYF
TRBJ2-7,.,TRBV18,.,TGTGCCAGCCCGGGTGGAGAGCAGTACTTC,CASPGGEQYF
TRBJ2-1,TRBD1,TRBV28,once,TGTGCCAGCAGCCCCATCGACAGGGCCTACTACAATGAGCAGTTCTTC,CASSPIDRAYYNEQFF
TRBJ2-1,.,TRBV7-9,.,TGTGCCAGCAGCTCCTTGGCCGTTTACAATGAGCAGTTCTTC,CASSSLAVYNEQFF
TRBJ1-2,.,TRBV27,.,TGTGCCAGCAGCCCAGGGCCTAATGGCTACACCTTC,CASSPGPNGYTF
TRBJ2-7,TRBD1,TRBV30,.,TGTGCCTGGTACAACTCCGGGACAGGGAATGAGCAGTACTTC,CAWYNSGTGNEQYF
TRBJ2-1,.,TRBV7-9,.,TGTGCCAGCAGCCAAACTAGAGGTCGATACAATGAGCAGTTCTTC,CASSQTRGRYNEQFF
TRBJ2-1,.,TRBV13,.,TGTGCCAGCAGCGCTTCCTACAGGGTCAGTGAGCAGTTCTTC,CASSASYRVSEQFF
TRBJ1-6,.,TRBV4-1,.,TGCGCCAGCAGCCAAGAAGGCAGGGGTCTCGGGTCACCCCTCCACTTT,CASSQEGRGLGSPLHF
TRBJ2-1,TRBD2,TRBV7-9,.,TGTGCCAGCAGCTACAAACCCGGGACTAGCGGGACTTCCTACAATGAGCAGTTCTTC,CASSYKPGTSGTSYNEQFF
TRBJ2-7,TRBD2,TRBV10-1,few,TGCGCCAGCAGTGAGAGGGCTAGCGGGAGGTACGAGCAGTACTTC,CASSERASGRYEQYF
TRBJ2-7,TRBD2,TRBV10-3,.,TGTGCCATCACGGCGGGAGGGAGCCACGAGCAGTACTTC,CAITAGGSHEQYF
TRBJ2-1,TRBD2,TRBV5-1,.,TGCGCCAGCAGCTTAGGGACTAGCGGGAATGAGCAGTTCTTC,CASSLGTSGNEQFF
TRBJ1-6,TRBD1,TRBV6-4,.,TGTGCCAGCCAGGGGGCCTCCAGTTCACCCCTCCACTTT,CASQGASSSPLHF
TRBJ2-5,TRBD1,TRBV7-6,.,TGTGCCAGCAGTATGGGGACAGGCCAAGAGACCCAGTACTTC,CASSMGTGQETQYF
TRBJ2-1,.,TRBV4-2,.,TGTGCCAGCAGCCAAGTCGCAGACTTTTACAATGAGCAGTTCTTC,CASSQVADFYNEQFF
TRBJ2-7,.,TRBV7-6,few,TGTGCCAGCAGCTTAGCGGGGCAGAAGCAGTACTTC,CASSLAGQKQYF
TRBJ1-1,.,TRBV25-1,.,TGTGCCAGCACTAATACAGGGTTGAACACTGAAGCTTTCTTT,CASTNTGLNTEAFF
TRBJ1-5,.,TRBV5-1,.,TGCGCCAGCAGCTTGTTCCCCACAGGGAATCATCAGCCCCAGCATTTT,CASSLFPTGNHQPQHF
TRBJ1-2,.,TRBV19,.,TGTGCCAGTCACCTCTCAGGGGAAGGCTACACCTTC,CASHLSGEGYTF
TRBJ1-1,.,TRBV7-9,.,TGTGCCAGCAGGCATCCGGGACTGAGGGTTCCTGAAGCTTTCTTT,CASRHPGLRVPEAFF
TRBJ2-7,TRBD2,TRBV19,.,TGTGCCAGTAGTAAGACTAGCCGGACATTCTACGAGCAGTACTTC,CASSKTSRTFYEQYF
TRBJ1-1,.,TRBV19,.,TGTGCCAGTAGTAGTCTTTTGGGGGCTTTTGAAGCTTTCTTT,CASSSLLGAFEAFF
TRBJ1-1,.,TRBV2,.,TGTGCCAGCAGTGAAGGGGGCCGTGAAGCTTTCTTT,CASSEGGREAFF
TRBJ2-7,TRBD1,TRBV11-2,.,TGTGCCAGCAGCCCCGGACAGGGTTACGAGCAGTACTTC,CASSPGQGYEQYF
TRBJ2-3,TRBD2,TRBV18,.,TGTGCCAGCTCACCACGAGGTTCAAGACTAGCGGATACAGATACGCAGTATTTT,CASSPRGSRLADTDTQYF
TRBJ1-1,.,TRBV5-1,few,TGCGCCAGCAGCTTGGACAGGGAGCTTGAAGCTTTCTTT,CASSLDRELEAFF
TRBJ2-2,TRBD1,TRBV19,.,TGTGCCAGTACCGCAGTCACCAGGGGACAGCCCACCGGGGAGCTGTTTTTT,CASTAVTRGQPTGELFF
TRBJ2-2,TRBD1,TRBV28,.,TGTGCCAGCAGTACAACAGGGGGCCGGCACGGGGAGCTGTTTTTT,CASSTTGGRHGELFF
TRBJ2-3,TRBD2,TRBV18,.,TGTGCCAGCTCACTTAGCGGGAGAACAGATACGCAGTATTTT,CASSLSGRTDTQYF
TRBJ2-3,.,TRBV5-1,.,TGCGCCAGCAGCTACACGGCGGAATCTAGCACAGATACGCAGTATTTT,CASSYTAESSTDTQYF
TRBJ2-2,TRBD2,TRBV4-1,.,TGCGCCAGCAGCCCTTTAGCGGGAAGCGCGCTCGTCACCGGGGAGCTGTTTTTT,CASSPLAGSALVTGELFF
TRBJ2-2,.,TRBV5-1,.,TGCGCCAGCAGCTACCCGCCAGGGGACACCGGGGAGCTGTTTTTT,CASSYPPGDTGELFF